Below are 13 T cell receptor beta chains sequenced from a single sample in a study of CD8 T cells in acute hepatitis C reinfection. General study findings and limits: Preferential TRBV04 and TRBV06 usage appeared in all groups and was not explained by the naive pool.

The time point denotes: at least 347 days after estimated infection, following spontaneous clearance. No in vitro expansion preceded sequencing of these hepatitis C virus-specific cells, which were studied ex vivo. Sequencing was performed with immunoSEQ multiplex PCR; in TCRdb, only in-frame clones are kept and a portion is missing. The data contain thousands of clones, 65% to 75% of them singletons. This sample comprised HCV NS3-1073 tetramer-sorted CD8+ T cells from PBMCs, obtained at follow-up. These receptors originate from a man aged 35 to 55 who spontaneously cleared hepatitis C infection.

By frequency in the sample, this clone is medium-sized. The chain uses TRBV4-2 and TRBJ1-1, with D unclear. The CDR3 has 13 amino acids. V shed 3 bases and J shed 5 bases, with 10 bases lying between them. Germline-derived CDR1 and CDR2 are LGHNA and YNFKEQ. The CDR3 DNA reads TGTGCCAGCAGCCAGGAATTAGGGACTGAAGCTTTCTTT. Amino acid sequence: CASSQELGTEAFF.

This clone is a singleton in its sample. CDR3 DNA sequence: TGTGCCAGCCGCGGCGGGGGAACCTCTAGCGGGAGGCCCTACGAGCAGTACTTC. It is translated as CASRGGGTSSGRPYEQYF. The V call is TRBV7-9, the J call TRBJ2-5; 11 nucleotides line up with TRBD2. Gene TRBJ2-7 matches the end of the DNA better, so the J call may be wrong. Germline lookup yields CDR1 SEHNR and CDR2 FQNEAQ (reference sequence). The CDR3 consists of 18 residues.

This clone has a handful of counts. V gene TRBV9 combines with J gene TRBJ1-2; possibly TRBD1 for D (5 bases). V was clipped by 4 bases and J by 6 bases, with 16 bases between them. Looked up from germline, CDR1 is SGDLS and CDR2 is YYNGEE. This CDR3 has 14 amino acids. The CDR3 DNA follows: TGTGCCAGCAGCACCCGAGGGGAACAGGATGGCTACACCTTC. Translating gives CASSTRGEQDGYTF.

This clone has just a few counts. The V and J genes are TRBV30 and TRBJ1-1; D perhaps matches TRBD1 (6 bases). Germline V gene lookup returns CDR1 GTSNPN and CDR2 SVGIG (reference sequence). The CDR3 has 12 amino acids. V gave up 7 bases and J gave up 4 bases, with 13 bases separating them. The CDR3 spells CASYREVTEAFF. In nucleotides, the CDR3 is TGTGCCTCCTACAGGGAGGTCACTGAAGCTTTCTTT.

This CDR3 reads CSAGLRTGGSFGGEKLFF. CDR3 nucleotide sequence: TGCAGCGCCGGGCTTCGAACAGGGGGCTCCTTTGGGGGTGAAAAACTGTTTTTT. V is TRBV29-1 and J is TRBJ1-4; TRBD1 matches 9 bases. Germline CDR1 reads SQVTM; CDR2 reads ANQGSEA. V shed 7 bases, J shed 7 bases, and the junction held 22 bases outside the gene matches. The CDR3 is made up of 18 amino acids.

The rearrangement joins TRBV4-1 to TRBJ2-7; 9 bases are shared with TRBD2. The germline gives CDR1 MGHRA, CDR2 YSYEKL. The CDR3 spans 16 residues. J was trimmed by 5 bases and V by 0 bases; bases with no gene match: 8. CDR3 DNA: TGCGCCAGCAGCCAAGAAGGGGCGGGGGGGTTTGACGAGCAGTACTTC. This sequence encodes CASSQEGAGGFDEQYF.

The J gene is TRBJ2-7, the V gene TRBV7-9, with D possibly matching TRBD1 (6 bases). Between the trimmed V and J ends, which lost 7 bases and 0 bases, there was a span of 19 bases. The CDR3 runs 16 residues. The germline CDR1 and CDR2 sequences are SEHNR and FQNEAQ (reference sequence). CDR3 bases: TGTGCCAGCACGGACAGCCGGGCCGCAACCTCCTACGAGCAGTACTTC. This codes for CASTDSRAATSYEQYF.

The CDR3 DNA sequence: TGTGCCTGGAGTGTTGGGTTGGGACACCTCAATGAGCAGTTCTTC. The encoded protein is CAWSVGLGHLNEQFF. The genes are TRBV30 and TRBJ2-1, with a weak D call TRBD1 (6 bases). In germline, CDR1 is GTSNPN, CDR2 SVGIG (reference sequence). The CDR3 length is 15 residues. V gave up 0 bases and J gave up 6 bases, with 15 bases separating them.

A remark on this clone: An end of the junction differs from the germline gene, which may be a read error. The chain joins TRBV6-1 to TRBJ2-7; 7 bases are a match to TRBD2. The CDR3 sequence is 15 residues long. Germline CDR1 MNHNS, CDR2 SASEGT. The CDR3 DNA follows: TGTGCCAGCAGCGAAGAGCGGGGAACATCCTACGAGCAGTACTTC. Protein: CASSEERGTSYEQYF.

This clone was found a few times. The genes are TRBV10-1 and TRBJ2-7; 8 bases match TRBD2. This CDR3 is 15 amino acids long. The V segment lost 0 bases and the J segment 4 bases; nucleotides outside the gene matches: 5. Germline V CDR1 and CDR2: WNHNN, SYGVQD (reference sequence). CDR3 residues: CASSESTGGPYEQYF. In nucleotides, the CDR3 is TGCGCCAGCAGTGAGTCGACGGGAGGGCCGTACGAGCAGTACTTC.

The chain is built from TRBV2 and TRBJ1-2; 8 positions match TRBD1. V shed 6 bases and J 7 bases; nucleotides not matched to a gene: 13. Per the germline V gene, CDR1 is SNHLY and CDR2 is FYNNEI. The CDR3 totals 15 residues. The CDR3: CASSPWTGRDGGYTF. Written as DNA, the CDR3 is TGTGCCAGCAGCCCGTGGACAGGGCGAGACGGTGGCTACACCTTC.

The chain carries TRBV27 and TRBJ1-5; D unresolved. V was pared by 7 bases and J by 0 bases, with 10 bases between. Germline V gene sequence: CDR1 MNHEY, CDR2 SMNVEV (reference sequence). The length of the CDR3 is 14 residues. The CDR3 DNA reads TGTGCCAGCAACCTAGGGTATAGCAATCAGCCCCAGCATTTT. Translating it yields CASNLGYSNQPQHF.

The chain couples TRBV2 to TRBJ2-2, with TRBD2 identical over 11 bases. This CDR3 comprises 15 residues. Per germline, CDR1 SNHLY and CDR2 FYNNEI. V trimming: 2 bases; J trimming: 6 bases; junction bases outside the gene matches: 2. The CDR3 here is CASSEISGGAGELFF. In nucleotides, the CDR3 is TGTGCCAGCAGTGAAATTAGCGGGGGGGCCGGGGAGCTGTTTTTT.